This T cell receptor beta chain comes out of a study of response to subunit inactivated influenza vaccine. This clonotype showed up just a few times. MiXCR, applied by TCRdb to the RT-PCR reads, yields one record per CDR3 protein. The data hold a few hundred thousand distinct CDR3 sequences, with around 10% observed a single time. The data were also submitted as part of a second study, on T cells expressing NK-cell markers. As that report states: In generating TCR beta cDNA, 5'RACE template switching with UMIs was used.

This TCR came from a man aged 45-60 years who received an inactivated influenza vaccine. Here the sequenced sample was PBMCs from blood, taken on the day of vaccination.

In nucleotides, the CDR3 is TGTGCCACCAGTAGTCCGGGATTGTGGACTGAAGCTTTCTTT. It yields the protein CATSSPGLWTEAFF. The chain links TRBV15 to TRBJ1-1; D is undetermined. Germline CDR1 is LNHNV and CDR2 is YYDKDF (reference sequence). The V and J ends lost 6 bases and 5 bases respectively, with 16 bases between them. The length of the CDR3 is 14 residues.